Listed below are T cell receptor beta chains from one sample, sequenced in a study of technical replicates of blood from a handful of donors. Sequencing was performed with immunoSEQ multiplex PCR; in TCRdb, only in-frame clones are kept and a portion is missing. The table has 79,000 or so clones, 95% to 98% seen once. The sequencing input was T cells isolated from PBMCs. The receptors were sampled from a human donor in good health. The CDR3 runs from the conserved cysteine through the conserved F or W. Each record gives: D gene, V gene, clone size, J gene, CDR3 DNA, CDR3 protein. A D gene is named only where the DNA matches it firmly. Size tells how often a clone was seen (once, few, many) or the class of an expanded clone, and some rows leave it out.

TRBD1	TRBV5-6	-	TRBJ2-5	TGTGCCAGCAGCTTAGGGGCACAGGGGGAGACCCAGTACTTC	CASSLGAQGETQYF
TRBD2	TRBV7-3	-	TRBJ2-1	TGTGCCAGCAGCATCCCGGGACTAGCGGGAGGAGGTTTCAATGAGCAGTTCTTC	CASSIPGLAGGGFNEQFF
TRBD2	TRBV7-2	-	TRBJ2-3	TGTGCCAGCAGCTTAACGGTCCTAGCGGGGCCAGGGGGCACAGATACGCAGTATTTT	CASSLTVLAGPGGTDTQYF
TRBD2	TRBV6-4	once	TRBJ2-1	TGTGCCAGCAGTGAGTCCGGCGGGAGGGCGGAGTACAATGAGCAGTTCTTC	CASSESGGRAEYNEQFF
TRBD2	TRBV9	-	TRBJ2-2	TGTGCCAGCAGCTATCAACTAGCGGGAGGGCTAAGCACCGGGGAGCTGTTTTTT	CASSYQLAGGLSTGELFF
-	TRBV30	-	TRBJ1-2	TGTGCCTGCGGGGAGGGGTCATACGGCTACACCTTC	CACGEGSYGYTF
TRBD1	TRBV4-3	-	TRBJ1-2	TGCGCCAGCAGCCCCCCAGGGGGCTCCCTTAACTATGGCTACACCTTC	CASSPPGGSLNYGYTF
-	TRBV4-1	-	TRBJ1-2	TGCGCCAGCAGCCAAGATACTGGAGCGGGGGCGTACTATGGCTACACCTTC	CASSQDTGAGAYYGYTF
-	TRBV30	-	TRBJ2-7	TGTGCCTGGAGTAGGACAGTTGACTACGAGCAGTACTTC	CAWSRTVDYEQYF
-	TRBV19	-	TRBJ1-4	TGTGCCAGTAGTCAAGGGGGAGGGGCCTTAAATGAAAAACTGTTTTTT	CASSQGGGALNEKLFF
TRBD2	TRBV29-1	-	TRBJ2-1	TGCAGCCCTCGGGGGGGACTAGCGGGAGAGTGGGTTTACAATGAGCAGTTCTTC	CSPRGGLAGEWVYNEQFF
-	TRBV5-1	once	TRBJ1-4	TGCGCCAGCAGCTCCACAGCAACTAATGAAAAACTGTTTTTT	CASSSTATNEKLFF
TRBD2	TRBV5-6	-	TRBJ2-1	TGTGCCAGCAGCTTGGTGCGGGGGAATGAGCAGTTCTTC	CASSLVRGNEQFF
TRBD2	TRBV10-1	-	TRBJ2-1	TGCGCCAGCAGCACTAGCGGAGAGCAGTTCTTC	CASSTSGEQFF
TRBD1	TRBV7-2	-	TRBJ1-2	TGTGCCGGCGGGACAGGGGCCTTCTATGGCTACACCTTC	CAGGTGAFYGYTF
-	TRBV15	-	TRBJ1-4	TGTGCCACCAGCAGAGCACCCTGGACAGTAGGTAATGAAAAACTGTTTTTT	CATSRAPWTVGNEKLFF
TRBD2	TRBV5-1	-	TRBJ2-7	TGCGCCAGCAGCAAAGGGACTAGCGGGAGTTTGGGCTACGAGCAGTACTTC	CASSKGTSGSLGYEQYF
-	TRBV27	-	TRBJ2-2	TGTGCCAGCAGTCTCCAATTCTCAGGGGAAACCGGGGAGCTGTTTTTT	CASSLQFSGETGELFF
TRBD1	TRBV2	-	TRBJ1-5	TGTGCCAGCAGTCTTTCCAAGACCGGGACAGCATTTTACAATCAGCCCCAGCATTTT	CASSLSKTGTAFYNQPQHF
TRBD2	TRBV7-8	-	TRBJ2-1	TGTGCCAGCAGCCCCACTAGCGGGAGGTTCAATGAGCAGTTCTTC	CASSPTSGRFNEQFF
-	TRBV30	once	TRBJ1-5	TGTGCCTGGAGTACACAGAGCAATCAGCCCCAGCATTTT	CAWSTQSNQPQHF
TRBD1	TRBV30	-	TRBJ2-7	TGTGCCTGGAGTGGGGACAGGGGTAGGTCCTACGAGCAGTACTTC	CAWSGDRGRSYEQYF
-	TRBV2	once	TRBJ2-7	TGTGCCAGCAGTGAAGCGCAGGGGACCAGGAACGAGCAGTACTTC	CASSEAQGTRNEQYF
-	TRBV5-4	once	TRBJ1-2	TGTGCCAGCAGCTTCGGTAATGGCTACACCTTC	CASSFGNGYTF
-	TRBV28	once	TRBJ2-1	TGTGCCAGCAGTTCCGGGGGTTTGGTAATCCACAATGAGCAGTTCTTC	CASSSGGLVIHNEQFF
-	TRBV5-1	-	TRBJ2-7	TGCGCCAGCAGCTTGGAAGGGACACTTTCCTACGAGCAGTACTTC	CASSLEGTLSYEQYF
-	TRBV7-2	-	TRBJ2-6	TGTGCCAGCAGTTCCGCGGAGGGGGCCAACGTCCTGACTTTC	CASSSAEGANVLTF
-	TRBV19	-	TRBJ1-5	TGTGCCAGTAGTATTCAGCGGGACAATCAGCCCCAGCATTTT	CASSIQRDNQPQHF
TRBD2	TRBV7-2	-	TRBJ2-5	TGTGCCAGCAGCTCGATTTTTTTAGCGGGAGGTCGGGAGACCCAGTACTTC	CASSSIFLAGGRETQYF
-	TRBV12-5	-	TRBJ2-1	TGTGCTAGTGGTTATACGGGAACCTACAATGAGCAGTTCTTC	CASGYTGTYNEQFF
TRBD1	TRBV18	-	TRBJ1-2	TGTGCCAGCTCACCGAGGACAGGGGAAGGAGGCTACACCTTC	CASSPRTGEGGYTF
TRBD2	TRBV5-4	-	TRBJ2-7	TGTGCCAGCAGCTTGGGCCCGACTAGCGGAAACTACGAGCAGTACTTC	CASSLGPTSGNYEQYF
-	TRBV7-9	once	TRBJ2-1	TGTGCCAGCAGCTTCCTAGCGTCGCCAATGGGAGAGCAGTTCTTC	CASSFLASPMGEQFF
-	TRBV28	-	TRBJ2-7	TGTGCCAGCAGTTTATGGCCGGGACACCCCAAACACGAGCAGTACTTC	CASSLWPGHPKHEQYF
TRBD2	TRBV2	-	TRBJ2-3	TGTGCCAGCAAACTAGCGGTCACAGATACGCAGTATTTT	CASKLAVTDTQYF
TRBD2	TRBV10-2	-	TRBJ2-7	TGCGCCAGCAGTGAGATGGGGCGGGGGAAGAAGGGGATCGAGCAGTACTTC	CASSEMGRGKKGIEQYF
TRBD1	TRBV6-6	-	TRBJ1-2	TGTGCCAGCAGTTTCAGGACAGGGGAAGGCTACACCTTC	CASSFRTGEGYTF
-	TRBV28	-	TRBJ2-2	TGTGCCAGCAGTTCTGTTAACACCGGGGAGCTGTTTTTT	CASSSVNTGELFF
-	TRBV6-5	-	TRBJ2-5	TGTGCCAGCAGTTACGCGCCCCAGTACTTC	CASSYAPQYF
-	TRBV5-1	-	TRBJ2-5	TGCGCCAGCCGAGGAGCGGAGGGCCTTGAGACCCAGTACTTC	CASRGAEGLETQYF
TRBD2	TRBV7-7	-	TRBJ2-1	TGTGCCAGCAGCCGTGGGGGACTAGGGAAGGATGAGCAGTTCTTC	CASSRGGLGKDEQFF
-	TRBV5-1	-	TRBJ2-1	TGCGCCAGCAGATCAGGGTTTTCAACCTACAATGAGCAGTTCTTC	CASRSGFSTYNEQFF
TRBD2	TRBV5-1	-	TRBJ2-2	TGCGCCAGCAGGCCCCTAGCGGGAGAGGCCGGGGAGCTGTTTTTT	CASRPLAGEAGELFF
-	TRBV5-4	-	TRBJ1-3	TGTGCCAGCAGCTTCCAGGCTGGAAACACCATATATTTT	CASSFQAGNTIYF
TRBD1	TRBV19	-	TRBJ1-1	TGTGCCAGTAGTTGGACAGGGGGCCACACTGAAGCTTTCTTT	CASSWTGGHTEAFF
-	TRBV15	-	TRBJ2-7	TGTGCCACCAGCAGAGACCCAATGTACGAGCAGTACTTC	CATSRDPMYEQYF
TRBD1	TRBV11-3	-	TRBJ2-2	TGTGCCAGCAGCCCGGGACAGGGGACCACCGGGGAGCTGTTTTTT	CASSPGQGTTGELFF
-	TRBV21-1	-	TRBJ1-4	TGTGCCAGCCGGGACAGGGCCGGGAAACTGTTTTTT	CASRDRAGKLFF
TRBD2	TRBV5-6	-	TRBJ2-1	TGTGCCAGCAGCCCGGGTTTCGTACTAGCGGGAGGGGGCAGTGAGCAGTTCTTC	CASSPGFVLAGGGSEQFF
TRBD2	TRBV7-9	-	TRBJ2-7	TGTGCCAGCAGCTTTATAGCGGGAGGGCCGCACGAGCAGTACTTC	CASSFIAGGPHEQYF
TRBD2	TRBV2	-	TRBJ2-3	TGTGCCAGCACTAGACTAGCGGGAGGCACAGATACGCAGTATTTT	CASTRLAGGTDTQYF
-	TRBV9	once	TRBJ2-1	TGTGCCAGCAGCGTAGCCGGGGAGCAGTTCTTC	CASSVAGEQFF
-	TRBV5-1	-	TRBJ2-2	TGCGCCAGCAGCTTGGCCATCGGGGAGCTGTTTTTT	CASSLAIGELFF
TRBD1	TRBV2	once	TRBJ2-1	TGTGCCAGCAGTGAAGAAACAGGGGGTAGGCGCAATGAGCAGTTCTTC	CASSEETGGRRNEQFF